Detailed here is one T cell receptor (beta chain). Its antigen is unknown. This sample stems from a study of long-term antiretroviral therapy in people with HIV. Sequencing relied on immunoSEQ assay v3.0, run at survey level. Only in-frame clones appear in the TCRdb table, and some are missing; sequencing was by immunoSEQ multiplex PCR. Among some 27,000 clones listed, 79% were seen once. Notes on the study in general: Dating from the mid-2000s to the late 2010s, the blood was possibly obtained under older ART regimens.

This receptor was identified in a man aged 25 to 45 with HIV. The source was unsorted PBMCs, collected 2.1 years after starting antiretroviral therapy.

The CDR3 DNA sequence: TGTGCCAGCAGGTCCTCGGTTAACTATGGCTACACCTTC. Its protein is CASRSSVNYGYTF. The chain couples TRBV6-6 to TRBJ1-2; D call uncertain. The V gene lost 6 bases and the J gene lost 1 base, with 9 bases spanning the gap. Germline CDR1 is MNHNY and CDR2 is SVGAGI (reference sequence). The CDR3 runs 13 residues.